This entry lists 16 T cell receptor beta chains sequenced from one sample in a study of Ad26.COV2.S vaccination and SARS-CoV-2 variants. This sample's treatment: 19 received Ad26.COV2.S at low or high dose, single or two shots; a few received placebo; per-sample allocation not given. The investigators took samples on day 63 after the first vaccine or placebo injection. TCRdb keeps only in-frame clones here, not all; method: immunoSEQ multiplex PCR. The sample has some 420,000 clones, 88% seen once. The sample here was peripheral blood, taken in a trial of Ad26.COV2.S vaccine versus placebo. The source of these receptors is a person between 18 and 59 years old who received the Ad26.COV2.S COVID-19 vaccine or a placebo.

As concerns this clone: A junction end diverges from the germline sequence, so it may reflect a read error. The chain combines TRBV28 with TRBJ1-3; D is undetermined. Germline lookup yields CDR1 MDHEN and CDR2 SYDVKM. This CDR3 is 11 amino acids long. For the CDR3, the DNA is TGTGCCAGCAGTTCCGCTGCAGGTGTGGGTTTT. Residues: CASSSAAGVGF.

V is TRBV5-1 and J is TRBJ2-3, with D possibly TRBD1 on 6 matching bases. Germline V gene lookup returns CDR1 SGHRS and CDR2 YFSETQ. The CDR3 length is 15 residues. The V end was cut by 4 bases, the J end by 2 bases, with 14 bases between. In DNA form, the CDR3 reads TGCGCCAGCAGCCAGGACGGACAGATCACAGATACGCAGTATTTT. It codes for CASSQDGQITDTQYF.

The chain has TRBV24-1 and TRBJ2-2, with no clear D. Trimming stripped 6 bases from V and 7 bases from J, with 11 bases between. In germline, CDR1 is KGHDR, CDR2 SFDVKD. The CDR3 is made up of 13 amino acids. CDR3 sequence (DNA): TGTGCCACCAGTTTTGCAGGTTTCGGGGAGCTGTTTTTT. Translation gives CATSFAGFGELFF.

CDR3 nucleotide sequence: TGTGCCAGCAGCTCGGACGGAGAAGAGACCCAGTACTTC. Its protein product is CASSSDGEETQYF. The V call is TRBV11-2, the J call TRBJ2-5; D gene unclear. The CDR3 extends over 13 amino acids. Germline lookup yields CDR1 SGHAT and CDR2 FQNNGV. Trimming took 4 bases from V and 3 from J, leaving 9 bases between them.

The gene calls are TRBV7-9 and TRBJ2-2; 7 bases fit TRBD2. The CDR3 contains 14 residues. CDR1 and CDR2 from the germline V gene are SEHNR and FQNEAQ (reference sequence). Trimming took 4 bases from V and 9 from J; bases not matched to a gene: 8. The CDR3 loop is CASSSLLANWELFF. The CDR3 DNA reads as TGTGCCAGCAGCTCCCTACTAGCGAACTGGGAGCTGTTTTTT.

This chain links TRBV21-1 with TRBJ2-6. TRBV21-1 is a pseudogene segment. The CDR3 contains 15 residues. CDR3 amino acids: CASSRGAAGANVLTF. The CDR3 DNA is TGTGCCAGCAGCAGGGGGGCAGCTGGGGCCAACGTCCTGACTTTC.

This chain links TRBV6-6 with TRBJ1-6; 8 bases fit TRBD1. V lost 5 bases to trimming and J lost 0 bases; unmatched junction nucleotides: 12. CDR3 size: 19 residues. Germline CDR1 and CDR2: MNHNY and SVGAGI (reference sequence). This CDR3 is CASSRGQGLISSYNSPLHF. The CDR3 nucleotides are TGTGCCAGCAGTCGCGGACAGGGTTTGATCTCCTCCTATAATTCACCCCTCCACTTT.

The table lists this clone with a few counts. This chain connects TRBV3-1 (or the pseudogene TRBV3-2) to TRBJ1-3; possibly TRBD1 for D (5 bases). The germline V and J ends were trimmed by 3 bases and 2 bases, with 11 bases remaining between them. The CDR3 is 15 residues long. CDR1 and CDR2 (germline): LGHDT, YNNKEL (reference sequence). DNA of the CDR3: TGTGCCAGCAGCCAGTTTGACAGTGCTGGAAACACCATATATTTT. Protein product: CASSQFDSAGNTIYF.

The chain employs TRBV6-5 and TRBJ1-4, with 7 bases matching TRBD1. Per the germline V gene, CDR1 is MNHEY and CDR2 is SVGAGI. CDR3 length: 14 residues. J lost 6 bases, V lost 6 bases, and 7 bases had no gene match. The CDR3 DNA follows: TGTGCCAGCAGAAGGAGGACAGGTTATGAAAAACTGTTTTTT. Protein product: CASRRRTGYEKLFF.

The gene calls are TRBV3-1 (or the pseudogene TRBV3-2) and TRBJ2-2; D is unresolved. The CDR3 is 14 residues long. The germline V gene has CDR1 LGHDT and CDR2 YNNKEL (reference sequence). Trimming shortened V by 1 base and J by 0 bases, and 3 bases separated the two germline ends. Here the CDR3 DNA reads TGTGCCAGCAGCCAAGTCCCGAACACCGGGGAGCTGTTTTTT. This gives the protein CASSQVPNTGELFF.

V usage is TRBV5-1 and J usage is TRBJ2-1; TRBD1 matches 11 bases. Germline V CDR1 and CDR2: SGHRS, YFSETQ. After removal of 4 bases from V and 4 bases from J, the junction contained 4 bases not matched to a gene. This CDR3 comprises 15 residues. This CDR3 reads CASSEGQGAYNEQFF. CDR3 in DNA: TGCGCCAGCAGCGAAGGACAGGGGGCATACAATGAGCAGTTCTTC.

The rearrangement uses TRBV21-1 and TRBJ1-5. TRBV21-1 is reported as a pseudogene. The CDR3 consists of 19 residues. The CDR3 here is CASSKASLPHECSNQPQHF. As DNA, the CDR3 is TGTGCCAGCAGCAAAGCCAGTCTTCCACATGAGTGTAGCAATCAGCCCCAGCATTTT.

The chain combines TRBV7-2 with TRBJ1-6; possible D gene TRBD1, 6 bases. This CDR3 is built from 15 residues. The germline CDR1 and CDR2 sequences are SGHTA and FQGNSA. V was cut by 1 base and J by 7 bases, with 11 bases left in between. CDR3 in amino acids: CASSLVQGLNSPLHF. Written as DNA, the CDR3 is TGTGCCAGCAGCTTAGTCCAGGGGCTAAATTCACCCCTCCACTTT.

The chain links TRBV6-1 to TRBJ2-5; possibly TRBD1 or TRBD2 for D (5 bases each). This CDR3 is built from 14 residues. Germline V gene lookup returns CDR1 MNHNS and CDR2 SASEGT. Trimming took 1 base from V and 3 from J, leaving 9 bases between them. The CDR3 sequence: CASSEGGDKETQYF. Here the CDR3 DNA reads TGTGCCAGCAGTGAAGGAGGGGATAAAGAGACCCAGTACTTC.

V and J are TRBV28 and TRBJ1-2; 8 bases are a match to TRBD1. Germline loops: CDR1 MDHEN, CDR2 SYDVKM. The CDR3 has 14 residues. With V trimmed by 5 bases and J by 7 bases, 9 bases remained unmatched. The CDR3 nucleotides read TGTGCCAGCAGTAAACTGGACAGGGTGGGTGGCTACACCTTC. Amino acid sequence: CASSKLDRVGGYTF.

This rearrangement joins TRBV5-1 to TRBJ1-1, with TRBD1 matching 7 bases. CDR1 SGHRS and CDR2 YFSETQ come from the germline V gene. This CDR3 has 13 residues. With V trimmed by 3 bases and J by 8 bases, 7 bases remained unmatched. The DNA of the CDR3 is TGCGCCAGCAGCTCCGCCAGGGGGGGAGAAGCTTTCTTT. Translation: CASSSARGGEAFF.